This T cell receptor beta chain was sequenced in a study of T-cell memory formation after mild COVID-19. Overall study context: For the most part, TCR clusters were specific to one donor.

In regard to this clonotype: Its antigen is not identified.

One entry per CDR3 protein results from TCRdb running MiXCR on the 5' RACE reads. The data hold tens of thousands of distinct CDR3 sequences, with roughly 25% observed a single time. General study results and limits: Some responding clones appeared in pre-infection memory, suggesting cross-reactive memory joined.

Sequenced sample: PBMCs or a T cell subset sorted from them (not recorded which). The source is a man aged 18 to 30 who had mild COVID-19 (a few samples of this study predate the infection). Cell type and time point are not known.

CDR3 nucleotide sequence: TGTGCCAGCAGCCAAGGACGGCGGGGGGCGCAGTATTTT. Translation gives CASSQGRRGAQYF. The chain couples TRBV4-2 to TRBJ2-3; TRBD2 agrees at 8 bases. Germline V gene lookup returns CDR1 LGHNA and CDR2 YNFKEQ. The CDR3 covers 13 residues. Germline trimming cut 1 base from V and 10 bases from J; bases unmatched to any gene: 4.